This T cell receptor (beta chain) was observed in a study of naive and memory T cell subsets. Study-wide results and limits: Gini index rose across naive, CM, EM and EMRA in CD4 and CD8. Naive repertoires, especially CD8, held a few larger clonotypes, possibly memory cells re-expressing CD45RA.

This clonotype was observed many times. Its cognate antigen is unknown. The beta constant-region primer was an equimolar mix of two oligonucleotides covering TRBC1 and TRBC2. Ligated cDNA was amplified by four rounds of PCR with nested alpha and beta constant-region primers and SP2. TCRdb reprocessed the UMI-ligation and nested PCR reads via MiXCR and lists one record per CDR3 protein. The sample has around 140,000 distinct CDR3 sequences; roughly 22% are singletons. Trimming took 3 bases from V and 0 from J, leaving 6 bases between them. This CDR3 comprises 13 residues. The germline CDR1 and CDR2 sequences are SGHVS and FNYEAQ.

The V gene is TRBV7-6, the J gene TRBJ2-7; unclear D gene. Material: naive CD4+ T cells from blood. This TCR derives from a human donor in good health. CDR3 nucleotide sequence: TGTGCCAGCAGCTTCGGCAACTCCTACGAGCAGTACTTC. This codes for CASSFGNSYEQYF.